Following are 26 T cell receptor beta chains from one sample sequenced in a study of cytomegalovirus exposure and HLA in healthy donors. Generated by immunoSEQ multiplex PCR, the TCRdb table keeps only in-frame clones and is missing some. This table holds roughly 350,000 clones, approximately 90% found once. The sequencing sample was made of PBMCs. These receptors all stem from a woman aged 18-29 years in good health and CMV-seronegative.

This rearrangement joins TRBV27 to TRBJ1-1, with 9 bases identical to TRBD1. V shed 5 bases, J shed 5 bases, and the junction held 12 bases outside the gene matches. The CDR3 covers 16 residues. Germline V CDR1 and CDR2: MNHEY, SMNVEV (reference sequence). The CDR3 coding sequence is TGTGCCAGCAGTAGCAGAACCGGGACAGGGCCTACTGAAGCTTTCTTT. Translation: CASSSRTGTGPTEAFF.

The rearrangement joins TRBV7-9 to TRBJ2-1, with 11 bases identical to TRBD2. V was clipped by 5 bases and J by 10 bases; unmatched bases: 13. The CDR3 runs 16 residues. Germline-derived CDR1 and CDR2 are SEHNR and FQNEAQ (reference sequence). The CDR3 DNA follows: TGTGCCAGCAGCAAAGGGCCGACTAGCGGGACAGGGGAGCAGTTCTTC. Translating gives CASSKGPTSGTGEQFF.

The rearrangement uses TRBV7-2 and TRBJ2-7; 10 bases line up with TRBD1. From germline, CDR1 is SGHTA and CDR2 FQGNSA. The length of the CDR3 is 14 residues. V trimming: 5 bases; J trimming: 4 bases; junction bases outside the gene matches: 5. The CDR3 sequence is CASSQPGQGYEQYF. CDR3 in DNA: TGTGCCAGCAGCCAACCGGGACAGGGGTACGAGCAGTACTTC. Drawing the rest from reference TRBV7-2 and TRBJ2-7, the complete variable domain is GAGVSQSPSNKVTEKGKDVELRCDPISGHTALYWYRQSLGQGLEFLIYFQGNSAPDKSGLPSDRFSAERTGGSVSTLTIQRTQQEDSAVYLCASSQPGQGYEQYFGPGTRLTVT.

The rearrangement joins TRBV2 to TRBJ2-5; the match to TRBD2 covers 9 bases. CDR1 and CDR2 from the germline V gene are SNHLY and FYNNEI. V lost 4 bases and J lost 2; bases outside the gene matches: 5. This CDR3 has 15 amino acids. The CDR3 loop reads CASSGLAGPQETQYF. The CDR3 nucleotides are TGTGCCAGCAGTGGTCTAGCGGGACCACAAGAGACCCAGTACTTC.

This CDR3 reads CASSPQDSKVLRYTF. The CDR3 DNA is TGTGCCAGCTCACCACAGGACAGTAAAGTTCTCCGCTACACCTTC. The V gene is TRBV18, the J gene TRBJ1-2; maybe TRBD1 (6 bases). Germline V gene sequence: CDR1 KGHSH, CDR2 LQKENI. V gave up 1 base and J gave up 9 bases, with 18 bases separating them. This CDR3 is built from 15 residues.

The chain combines TRBV28 with TRBJ2-7; D uncertain. There are 13 residues in the CDR3. Germline V gene data show CDR1 as MDHEN and CDR2 as SYDVKM. V lost 5 bases and J 4 bases, leaving 12 bases between the germline ends. The DNA of the CDR3 is TGTGCCAGCAGTCCTAATCCTGCGTACGAGCAGTACTTC. It specifies CASSPNPAYEQYF.

This clone was detected once. The chain couples TRBV5-6 to TRBJ2-7; 9 bases align to TRBD1. This CDR3 contains 16 residues. The V and J ends lost 5 bases and 3 bases, in that order; junction bases with no gene match: 12. Germline CDR1 SGHDT, CDR2 YYEEEE. This CDR3 is CASRPSTGGTFYEQYF. CDR3 sequence (DNA): TGTGCCAGCAGGCCTTCGACAGGGGGAACTTTCTACGAGCAGTACTTC.

This chain joins TRBV4-1 and TRBJ2-7; D is perhaps TRBD1 (6 bases). With 1 base removed from V and 5 bases from J, the gap between germline ends came to 12 bases. The CDR3 consists of 14 residues. Germline V lookup: CDR1 MGHRA, CDR2 YSYEKL. CDR3 amino acids: CASSQGDRWDEQYF. The DNA for the CDR3 is TGCGCCAGCAGCCAAGGTGACAGGTGGGACGAGCAGTACTTC.

The J gene is TRBJ2-3, the V gene TRBV7-3, with D unclear. The CDR3 is 13 residues long. Germline values: CDR1 SGHTA, CDR2 FQGTGA. V was pared by 0 bases and J by 4 bases, with 5 bases between. The CDR3, as DNA: TGTGCCAGCAGCTTAACGTTATCAGATACGCAGTATTTT. Its translation: CASSLTLSDTQYF.

CDR3: CASSLAGTGNTDTQYF. The CDR3 DNA reads as TGTGCCAGCAGCTTGGCCGGGACAGGGAACACAGATACGCAGTATTTT. V gene TRBV7-2 combines with J gene TRBJ2-3; 9 bases are shared with TRBD1. Germline V gene sequence: CDR1 SGHTA, CDR2 FQGNSA. With V trimmed by 3 bases and J by 2 bases, 6 bases remained unmatched. The CDR3 contains 16 residues.

This clone appeared once. The rearrangement joins TRBV4-1 to TRBJ2-7, with TRBD1 identical over 10 bases. Germline values: CDR1 MGHRA, CDR2 YSYEKL. V gave up 0 bases and J gave up 3 bases; unmatched junction bases: 5. This CDR3 has 16 residues. Written as DNA, the CDR3 is TGCGCCAGCAGCCAAGATGGGGACAGGGGAAGCTACGAGCAGTACTTC. Amino acid sequence: CASSQDGDRGSYEQYF.

V is TRBV27 and J is TRBJ2-7; D not resolved. CDR3 size: 13 residues. Germline CDR1 reads MNHEY; CDR2 reads SMNVEV (reference sequence). The V end lost 3 bases, the J end lost 0 bases, and 6 bases lay between the germline ends. CDR3 protein: CASSFRFSYEQYF. The CDR3 coding sequence is TGTGCCAGCAGTTTCCGGTTCTCCTACGAGCAGTACTTC.

The chain uses TRBV7-2 and TRBJ2-7; TRBD1 might be the D (5 bases). The CDR3 is 15 amino acids. Germline V gene data show CDR1 as SGHTA and CDR2 as FQGNSA. Trimming removed 1 base from V and 3 bases from J, with 13 bases in between. Written as DNA, the CDR3 is TGTGCCAGCAGCTTAGGTAGGGCCGGACACTACGAGCAGTACTTC. This translates into CASSLGRAGHYEQYF.

As for this clone: This sample includes further DNA sequences coding for the same CDR3. V usage is TRBV19 and J usage is TRBJ2-7; D is ambiguous. This CDR3 is built from 13 residues. Per germline, CDR1 LNHDA and CDR2 SQIVND (reference sequence). Trimming stripped 1 base from V and 1 base from J, with 5 bases between. The CDR3 coding sequence is TGTGCCAGTAGTATAGGCAGTTCCTACGAGCAGTACTTC. This gives the protein CASSIGSSYEQYF. Variable domain in full (rest from reference TRBV19 and TRBJ2-7): DGGITQSPKYLFRKEGQNVTLSCEQNLNHDAMYWYRQDPGQGLRLIYYSQIVNDFQKGDIAEGYSVSREKKESFPLTVTSAQKNPTAFYLCASSIGSSYEQYFGPGTRLTVT.

J is TRBJ2-1 and V is TRBV2; 10 bases align to TRBD2. Germline V gives CDR1 SNHLY, CDR2 FYNNEI. This CDR3 is built from 18 residues. V trimming: 6 bases; J trimming: 0 bases; junction bases outside the gene matches: 11. The DNA for the CDR3 is TGTGCCAGCAGGCCGGGACTAGCGCCGTCTAGCTCCTACAATGAGCAGTTCTTC. Its translation is CASRPGLAPSSSYNEQFF.

V is TRBV28 and J is TRBJ2-2; TRBD2 is a possible D gene (6 bases). The ends were cut back, 7 bases at V and 5 bases at J, with 14 bases in the middle. The CDR3 totals 14 residues. In germline, CDR1 is MDHEN, CDR2 SYDVKM. Here the CDR3 DNA reads TGTGCCAGCACCTTGGGGGGTCGGACCGGGGAGCTGTTTTTT. Its translation is CASTLGGRTGELFF. The variable domain in full, with the rest retrieved from reference TRBV28 and TRBJ2-2, is DVKVTQSSRYLVKRTGEKVFLECVQDMDHENMFWYRQDPGLGLRLIYFSYDVKMKEKGDIPEGYSVSREKKERFSLILESASTNQTSMYLCASTLGGRTGELFFGEGSRLTVL.

The chain is built from TRBV6-1 and TRBJ2-7, with D perhaps TRBD1 (6 bases). Germline V CDR1 and CDR2: MNHNS, SASEGT. Trimming took off 2 bases at V and 6 bases at J, with 11 bases between the two ends. The CDR3 runs to 13 residues. CDR3 DNA sequence: TGTGCCAGCAGTGAAATAACGGACAGCGAGCAGTACTTC. Its protein is CASSEITDSEQYF.

This clone was observed a single time. The CDR3 is CASSQDSVSGVSYGYTF. The DNA of the CDR3 is TGCGCCAGCAGCCAGGATTCCGTATCGGGGGTGAGCTATGGCTACACCTTC. The chain employs TRBV4-3 and TRBJ1-2; maybe TRBD1 (5 bases). The CDR3 spans 17 residues. Germline lookup yields CDR1 LGHNA and CDR2 YSLEER. V was trimmed by 3 bases and J by 4 bases, leaving 21 bases between them.

The J gene is TRBJ2-5, the V gene TRBV5-1, with 14 nucleotides matching TRBD2. Looked up from germline, CDR1 is SGHRS and CDR2 is YFSETQ. The CDR3 is 17 amino acids. Losses at the gene ends were 0 bases for V and 5 bases for J; bases not matched to a gene: 6. The CDR3 bases are TGCGCCAGCAGCTTGGCCGGACTAGCGGGAGGTGTGGAGACCCAGTACTTC. This gives the protein CASSLAGLAGGVETQYF.

The chain carries TRBV7-2 and TRBJ2-2, with D perhaps matching TRBD1 (5 bases). V dropped 2 bases and J dropped 1 base, with 11 bases sitting between them. This CDR3 comprises 16 residues. Germline-derived CDR1 and CDR2 are SGHTA and FQGNSA. CDR3 in amino acids: CASSLRETVNTGELFF. The CDR3 DNA sequence: TGTGCCAGCAGCTTAAGAGAGACAGTGAACACCGGGGAGCTGTTTTTT.

This chain connects TRBV27 to TRBJ2-7, with D tentatively TRBD2 (5 bases). Germline CDR1 MNHEY, CDR2 SMNVEV (reference sequence). Trimming left V 5 bases short and J 3 bases short, with 17 bases between. CDR3 size: 15 residues. The DNA of the CDR3 is TGTGCCAGCAGTCCCGCCGGAGGAAACGACTACGAGCAGTACTTC. This encodes CASSPAGGNDYEQYF.

The chain carries TRBV19 and TRBJ1-5, with D maybe TRBD1 (6 bases). Germline lookup yields CDR1 LNHDA and CDR2 SQIVND (reference sequence). V was trimmed by 4 bases and J by 3 bases, leaving 16 bases between them. There are 16 residues in the CDR3. The DNA of the CDR3 is TGTGCCAGTAGTACCAACCTCGACAGGATCAATCAGCCCCAGCATTTT. As protein: CASSTNLDRINQPQHF.

This CDR3 is CSISEANEKLFF. CDR3 nucleotide sequence: TGCAGCATCAGCGAGGCTAATGAAAAACTGTTTTTT. The chain recombines TRBV29-1 with TRBJ1-4; D gene uncertain. Trimming shortened V by 8 bases and J by 3 bases, and 10 bases separated the two germline ends. Germline loops: CDR1 SQVTM, CDR2 ANQGSEA. The CDR3 length is 12 residues.

This clone appeared a single time. The chain links TRBV9 to TRBJ1-1; perhaps TRBD1 as D (6 bases). Trimming removed 0 bases at V and 0 bases at J, with 12 bases between. Per germline, CDR1 SGDLS and CDR2 YYNGEE. The CDR3 totals 16 residues. In nucleotides, the CDR3 is TGTGCCAGCAGCGTAGTCGGGGGGCGACTGAACACTGAAGCTTTCTTT. This encodes CASSVVGGRLNTEAFF.

V is TRBV7-9 and J is TRBJ2-7; D is perhaps TRBD1 (6 bases). Trimming removed 8 bases from V and 1 base from J, with 12 bases in between. The CDR3 runs to 13 residues. The germline gives CDR1 SEHNR, CDR2 FQNEAQ (reference sequence). CDR3 amino acids: CASGHRVSYEQYF. The CDR3, as DNA: TGTGCCAGCGGCCACAGGGTATCCTACGAGCAGTACTTC.

The chain has TRBV14 and TRBJ1-2, with 7 nucleotides matching TRBD1. Trimming cost V 0 bases and J 4 bases; bases outside gene matches: 5. The germline V gene encodes CDR1 SGHDN and CDR2 FVKESK. This CDR3 has 15 residues. CDR3 DNA sequence: TGTGCCAGCAGCCAAGATTGGGCAGGGGGCTATGGCTACACCTTC. This translates into CASSQDWAGGYGYTF.